This T cell receptor beta chain comes out of a study of blood T cells in healthy people across ages. CDR3 length: 16 amino acids. From germline, CDR1 is LGHDT and CDR2 YNNKEL (reference sequence). Unmatched junction bases numbered 5, after V lost 0 bases and J lost 5 bases. Primed by a sample-barcoded 5' primer and a J-beta primer mix, a second PCR proceeded for 7 to 11 cycles. TCRdb used MiXCR to reprocess the 5' RACE reads, holding one entry per CDR3 protein. This table holds around 320,000 distinct CDR3 sequences, 25% to 30% found once. The receptor was derived from a woman aged 70 to 79 in good health. The chain joins TRBV3-1 to TRBJ2-1; TRBD2 aligns across 9 bases. The sequencing sample was made of blood. CDR3 in amino acids: CASSQELSGRNNEQFF. The DNA for the CDR3 is TGTGCCAGCAGCCAAGAATTAAGCGGGAGGAACAATGAGCAGTTCTTC.